This T cell receptor beta chain was sequenced in a study of circulating CD8 cells and anti-PD-1 response in melanoma. The study's findings and limits: Under 7.5% of TRB clonotypes were shared between subsets at M1. Experiments were generally run without replicates.

From live CD3+CD8+TCRalphabeta+ cells, four PD-1 and/or TIGIT subsets were sorted. This clonotype is judged large (0.1 to 1%). Its cognate antigen is unknown. Germline-derived CDR1 and CDR2 are SNHLY and FYNNEI. The length of the CDR3 is 11 residues. The germline V and J ends were trimmed by 11 bases and 3 bases, with 9 bases remaining between them. Each library started from about 14 ng of total RNA using the QIAseq Immune Repertoire TCR panel. MiXCR, run by TCRdb on the reads, gives a single entry per CDR3 protein. The sample includes approximately 1,200 distinct CDR3 sequences, around 5.4% seen only once; the top ten take approximately 10%.

The material was CD8+ T cells from PBMCs, obtained at baseline or after one month of anti-PD-1 therapy (not recorded which). This receptor was identified in a human donor with melanoma. The chain is built from TRBV2 and TRBJ2-3; perhaps D is TRBD1 or TRBD2 (5 bases each). The CDR3 DNA follows: TGTGCCGGCGAGGGGACAGATACGCAGTATTTT. Protein sequence: CAGEGTDTQYF. The full variable domain, its missing parts supplied by reference TRBV2 and TRBJ2-3, is EPEVTQTPSHQVTQMGQEVILRCVPISNHLYFYWYRQILGQKVEFLVSFYNNEISEKSEIFDDQFSVERPDGSNFTLKIRSTKLEDSAMYFCAGEGTDTQYFGPGTRLTVL.